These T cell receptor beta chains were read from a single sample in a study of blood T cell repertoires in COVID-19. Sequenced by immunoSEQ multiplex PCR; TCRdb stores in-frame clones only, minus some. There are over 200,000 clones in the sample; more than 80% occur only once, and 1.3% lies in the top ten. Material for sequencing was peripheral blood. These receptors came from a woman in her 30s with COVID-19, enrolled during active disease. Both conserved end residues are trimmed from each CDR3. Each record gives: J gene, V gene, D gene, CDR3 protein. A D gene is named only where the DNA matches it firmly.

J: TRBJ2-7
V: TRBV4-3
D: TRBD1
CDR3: ASSPTTGKYEQY

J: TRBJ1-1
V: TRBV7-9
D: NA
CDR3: ASSLRGENTEAF

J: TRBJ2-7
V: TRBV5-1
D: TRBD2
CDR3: ASSFLGTSGGYEQY

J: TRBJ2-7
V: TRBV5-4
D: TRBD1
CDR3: ASSLTGTGLREQY

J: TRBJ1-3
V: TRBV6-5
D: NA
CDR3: AGRDTSGNTIY

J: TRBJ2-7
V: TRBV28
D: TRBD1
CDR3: ASSPQGTGGTSEQY

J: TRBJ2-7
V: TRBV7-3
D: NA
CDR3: ASSLRETRFEEQY

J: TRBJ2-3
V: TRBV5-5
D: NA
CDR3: ASSTTATTDTQY

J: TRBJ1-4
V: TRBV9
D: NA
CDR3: ASSSPGGEKLF

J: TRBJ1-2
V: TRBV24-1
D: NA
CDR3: ATSDSIYGYT

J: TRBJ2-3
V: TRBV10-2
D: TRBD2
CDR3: ASSEAGGQDTQY

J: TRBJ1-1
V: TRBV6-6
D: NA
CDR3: ASTPGGGGTEAF

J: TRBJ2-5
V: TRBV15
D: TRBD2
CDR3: ATSRDLRLARQETQY

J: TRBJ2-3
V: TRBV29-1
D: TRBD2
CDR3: SVETRREGRDTQY

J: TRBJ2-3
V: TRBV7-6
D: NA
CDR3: ASSLGGRTDTQY

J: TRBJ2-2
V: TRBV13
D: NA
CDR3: ASSPRVGIAQHTGELF

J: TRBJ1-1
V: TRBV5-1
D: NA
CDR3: ASSLGQGMNTEAF

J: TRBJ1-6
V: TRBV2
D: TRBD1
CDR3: ASSSRQGLNSPLH

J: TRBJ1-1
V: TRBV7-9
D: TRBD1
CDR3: ASSFTGDTEAF

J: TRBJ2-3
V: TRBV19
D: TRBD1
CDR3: ASRRNGQGTNTQY

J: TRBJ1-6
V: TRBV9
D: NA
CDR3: ASSARDSPLH

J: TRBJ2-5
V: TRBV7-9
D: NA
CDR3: ASSFSGWGETQY

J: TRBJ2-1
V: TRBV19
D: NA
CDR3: ATQDRYGYEQF

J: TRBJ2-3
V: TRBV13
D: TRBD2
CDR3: ASSLGTSGIRDTQY

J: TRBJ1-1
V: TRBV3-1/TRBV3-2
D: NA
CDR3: ASSPAGGGTEAF

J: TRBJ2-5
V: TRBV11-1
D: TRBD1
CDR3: ASSSTPDRGGETQY

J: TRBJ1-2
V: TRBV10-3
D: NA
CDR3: AISGGGSGYT